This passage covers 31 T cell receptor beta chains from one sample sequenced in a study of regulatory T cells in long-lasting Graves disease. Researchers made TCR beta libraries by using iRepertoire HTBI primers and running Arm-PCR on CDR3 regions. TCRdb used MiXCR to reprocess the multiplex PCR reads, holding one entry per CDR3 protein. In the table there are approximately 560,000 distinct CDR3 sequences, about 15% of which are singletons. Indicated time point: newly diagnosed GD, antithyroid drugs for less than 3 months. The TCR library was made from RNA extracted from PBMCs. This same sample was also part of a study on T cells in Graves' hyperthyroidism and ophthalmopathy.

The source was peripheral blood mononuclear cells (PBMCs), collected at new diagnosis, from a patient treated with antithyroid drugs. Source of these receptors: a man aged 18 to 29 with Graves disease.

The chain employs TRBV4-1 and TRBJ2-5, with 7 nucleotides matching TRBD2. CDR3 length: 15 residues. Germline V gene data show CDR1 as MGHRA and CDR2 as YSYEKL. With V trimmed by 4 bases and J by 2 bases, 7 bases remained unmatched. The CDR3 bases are TGCGCCAGCAGCCCGCCTAGCGGTAAGCAAGAGACCCAGTACTTC. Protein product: CASSPPSGKQETQYF.

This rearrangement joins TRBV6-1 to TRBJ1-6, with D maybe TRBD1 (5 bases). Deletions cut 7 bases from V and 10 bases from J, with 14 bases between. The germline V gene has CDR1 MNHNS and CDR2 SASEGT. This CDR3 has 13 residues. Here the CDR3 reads CASMDTLVSPLHF. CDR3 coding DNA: TGTGCCAGCATGGACACTCTTGTCTCACCCCTCCACTTT.

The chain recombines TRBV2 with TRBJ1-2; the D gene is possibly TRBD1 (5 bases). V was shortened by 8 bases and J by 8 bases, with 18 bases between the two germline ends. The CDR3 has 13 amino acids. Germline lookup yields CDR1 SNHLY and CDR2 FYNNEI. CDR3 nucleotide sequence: TGTGCCAGCGCCCCCGGGACCGCAATCGGCTACACCTTC. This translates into CASAPGTAIGYTF.

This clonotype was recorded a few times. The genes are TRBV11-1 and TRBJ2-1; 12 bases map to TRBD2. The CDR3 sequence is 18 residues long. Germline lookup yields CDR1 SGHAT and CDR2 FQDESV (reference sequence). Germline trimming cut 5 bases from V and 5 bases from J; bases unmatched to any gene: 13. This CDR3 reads CASSVTSGSLRTNNEQFF. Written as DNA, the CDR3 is TGTGCCAGCAGCGTGACTAGCGGGAGTCTTAGGACGAACAATGAGCAGTTCTTC.

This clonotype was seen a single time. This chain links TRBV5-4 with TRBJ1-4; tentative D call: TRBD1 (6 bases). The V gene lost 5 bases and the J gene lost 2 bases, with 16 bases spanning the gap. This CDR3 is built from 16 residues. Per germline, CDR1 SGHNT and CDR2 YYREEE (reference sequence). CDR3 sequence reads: CASSPKGGGTNEKLFF. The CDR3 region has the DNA TGTGCCAGCAGTCCTAAAGGAGGGGGGACTAATGAAAAACTGTTTTTT.

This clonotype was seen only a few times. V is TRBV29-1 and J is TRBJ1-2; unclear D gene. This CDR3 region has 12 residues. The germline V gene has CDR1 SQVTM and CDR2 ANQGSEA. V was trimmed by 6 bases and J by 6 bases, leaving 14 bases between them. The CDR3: CSVQRLVDGYTF. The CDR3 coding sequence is TGCAGCGTCCAACGGTTGGTAGATGGCTACACCTTC.

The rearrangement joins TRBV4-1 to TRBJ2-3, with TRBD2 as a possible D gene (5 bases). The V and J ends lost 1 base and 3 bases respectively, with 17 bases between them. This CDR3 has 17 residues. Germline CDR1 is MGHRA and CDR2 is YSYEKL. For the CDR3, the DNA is TGCGCCAGCAGCCAAGTCGCGGGTTTGAGTAGGACAGATACGCAGTATTTT. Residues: CASSQVAGLSRTDTQYF.

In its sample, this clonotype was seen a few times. The CDR3 spells CASSFAGLGGTDTQYF. The CDR3, as DNA: TGTGCCAGCAGTTTCGCCGGGTTAGGCGGGACAGATACGCAGTATTTT. The rearrangement joins TRBV27 to TRBJ2-3; the D gene is possibly TRBD2 (5 bases). The V end lost 3 bases, the J end lost 3 bases, and 16 bases lay between the germline ends. Germline values: CDR1 MNHEY, CDR2 SMNVEV (reference sequence). The CDR3 covers 16 residues.

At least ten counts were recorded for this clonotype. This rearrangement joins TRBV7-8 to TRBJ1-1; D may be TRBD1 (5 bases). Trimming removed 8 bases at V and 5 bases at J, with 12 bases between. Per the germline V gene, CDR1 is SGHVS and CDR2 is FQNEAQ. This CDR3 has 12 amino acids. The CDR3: CASHEGDTEAFF. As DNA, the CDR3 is TGTGCCAGCCACGAAGGGGATACTGAAGCTTTCTTT.

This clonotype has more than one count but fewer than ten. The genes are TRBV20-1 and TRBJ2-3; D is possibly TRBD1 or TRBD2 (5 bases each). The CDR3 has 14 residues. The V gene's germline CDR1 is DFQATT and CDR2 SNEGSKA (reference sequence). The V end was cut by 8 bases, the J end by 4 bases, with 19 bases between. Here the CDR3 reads CSTNGNGDPDTQYF. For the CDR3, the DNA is TGCAGTACTAACGGAAACGGGGACCCAGATACGCAGTATTTT.

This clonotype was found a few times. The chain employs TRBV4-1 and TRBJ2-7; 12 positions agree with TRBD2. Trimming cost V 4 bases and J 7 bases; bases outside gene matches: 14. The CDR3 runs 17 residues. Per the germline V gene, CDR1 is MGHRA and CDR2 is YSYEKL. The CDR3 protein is CASSRTLLAGGGEEQYF. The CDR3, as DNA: TGCGCCAGCAGCCGTACATTACTAGCGGGAGGAGGGGAAGAGCAGTACTTC.

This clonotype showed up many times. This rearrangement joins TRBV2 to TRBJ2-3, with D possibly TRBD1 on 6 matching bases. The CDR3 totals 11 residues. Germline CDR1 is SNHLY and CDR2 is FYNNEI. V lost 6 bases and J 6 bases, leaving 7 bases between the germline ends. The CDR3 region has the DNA TGTGCCAGCAGGGGGGCCGATACGCAGTATTTT. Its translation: CASRGADTQYF.

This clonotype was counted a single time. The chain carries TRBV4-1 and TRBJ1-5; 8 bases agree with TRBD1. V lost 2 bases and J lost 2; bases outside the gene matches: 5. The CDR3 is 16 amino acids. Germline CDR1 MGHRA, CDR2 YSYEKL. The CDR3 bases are TGCGCCAGCAGCCAAATAACAGGGGGACGCAATCAGCCCCAGCATTTT. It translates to CASSQITGGRNQPQHF.

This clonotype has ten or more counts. The CDR3 sequence is CAISETGEETQYF. For the CDR3, the DNA is TGTGCCATCAGTGAAACGGGAGAAGAGACCCAGTACTTC. The V and J genes are TRBV10-3 and TRBJ2-5; possible D gene TRBD2, 6 bases. V shed 3 bases and J shed 3 bases, with 8 bases lying between them. Germline V gives CDR1 ENHRY, CDR2 SYGVKD. The CDR3 length is 13 residues.

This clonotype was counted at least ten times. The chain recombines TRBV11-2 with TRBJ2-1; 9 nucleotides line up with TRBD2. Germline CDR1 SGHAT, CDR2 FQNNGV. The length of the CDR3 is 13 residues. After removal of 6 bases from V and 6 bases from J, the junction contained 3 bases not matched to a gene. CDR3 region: CASRRREGNEQFF. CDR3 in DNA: TGTGCCAGCAGAAGGCGGGAGGGCAATGAGCAGTTCTTC.

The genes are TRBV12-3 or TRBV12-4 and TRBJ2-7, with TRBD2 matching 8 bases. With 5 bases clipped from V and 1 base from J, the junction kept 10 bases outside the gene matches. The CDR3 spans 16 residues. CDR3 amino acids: CASSPGTRRGSYEQYF. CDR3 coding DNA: TGTGCCAGCAGTCCCGGGACTAGACGAGGGTCCTACGAGCAGTACTTC.

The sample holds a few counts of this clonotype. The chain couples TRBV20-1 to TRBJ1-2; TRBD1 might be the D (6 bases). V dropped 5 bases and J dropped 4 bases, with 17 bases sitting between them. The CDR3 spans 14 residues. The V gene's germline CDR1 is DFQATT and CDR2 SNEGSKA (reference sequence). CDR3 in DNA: TGCAGTGCTGGGGGGGCGGGAGGCCTCTATGGCTACACCTTC. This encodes CSAGGAGGLYGYTF.

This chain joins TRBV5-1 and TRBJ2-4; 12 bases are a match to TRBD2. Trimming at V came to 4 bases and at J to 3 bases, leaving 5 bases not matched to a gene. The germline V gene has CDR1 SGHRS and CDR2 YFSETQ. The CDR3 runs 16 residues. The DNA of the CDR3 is TGCGCCAGCAGCCCTCTAGCGGGAGGGCTCAAAAACATTCAGTACTTC. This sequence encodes CASSPLAGGLKNIQYF.

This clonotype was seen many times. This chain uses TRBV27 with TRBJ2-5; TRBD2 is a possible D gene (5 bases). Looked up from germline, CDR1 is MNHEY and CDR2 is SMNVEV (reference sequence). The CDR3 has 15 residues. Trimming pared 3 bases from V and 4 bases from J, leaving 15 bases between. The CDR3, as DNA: TGTGCCAGCAGTTTTTGGGGAGAGGGTGGAGAGACCCAGTACTTC. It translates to CASSFWGEGGETQYF.

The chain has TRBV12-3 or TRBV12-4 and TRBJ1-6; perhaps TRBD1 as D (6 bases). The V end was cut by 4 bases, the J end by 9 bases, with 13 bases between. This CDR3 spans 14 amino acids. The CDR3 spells CASSSTGSRSPLHF. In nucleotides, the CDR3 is TGTGCCAGCAGTTCAACAGGGAGCCGTTCACCCCTCCACTTT.

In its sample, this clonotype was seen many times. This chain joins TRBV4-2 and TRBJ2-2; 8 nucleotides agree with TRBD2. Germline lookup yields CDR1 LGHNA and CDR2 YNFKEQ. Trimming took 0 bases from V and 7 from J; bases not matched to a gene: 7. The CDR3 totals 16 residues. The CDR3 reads CASSQDQAGEGGELFF. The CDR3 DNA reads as TGTGCCAGCAGCCAAGATCAAGCGGGGGAGGGCGGGGAGCTGTTTTTT.

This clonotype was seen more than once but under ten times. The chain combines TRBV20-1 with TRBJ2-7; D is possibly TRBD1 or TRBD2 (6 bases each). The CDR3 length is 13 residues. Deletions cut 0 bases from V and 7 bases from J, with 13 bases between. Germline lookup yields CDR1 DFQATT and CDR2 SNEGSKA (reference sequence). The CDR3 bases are TGCAGTGCTAGAGATCACCCGGGGGCTGAGCAGTACTTC. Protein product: CSARDHPGAEQYF.

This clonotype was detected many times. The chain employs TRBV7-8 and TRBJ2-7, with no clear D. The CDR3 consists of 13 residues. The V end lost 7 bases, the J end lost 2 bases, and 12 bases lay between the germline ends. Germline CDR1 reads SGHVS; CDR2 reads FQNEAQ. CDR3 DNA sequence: TGTGCCAGCACCAATCGGGCCGCCTACGAGCAGTACTTC. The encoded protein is CASTNRAAYEQYF.

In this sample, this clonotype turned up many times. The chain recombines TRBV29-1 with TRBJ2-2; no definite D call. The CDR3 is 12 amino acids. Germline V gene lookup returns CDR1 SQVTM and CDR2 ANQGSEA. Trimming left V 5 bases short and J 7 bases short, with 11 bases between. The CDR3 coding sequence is TGCAGCGTTCGAAAGGCTGGCGGGGAGCTGTTTTTT. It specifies CSVRKAGGELFF.

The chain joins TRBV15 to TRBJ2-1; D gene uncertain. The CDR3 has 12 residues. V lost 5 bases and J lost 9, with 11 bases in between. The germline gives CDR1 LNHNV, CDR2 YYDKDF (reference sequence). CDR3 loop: CATSSLSGEQFF. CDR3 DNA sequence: TGTGCCACCAGCTCCCTGTCGGGTGAGCAGTTCTTC.

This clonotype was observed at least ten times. The CDR3 reads CASSRAGIGPPYEQYF. For the CDR3, the DNA is TGTGCCAGTAGTAGGGCCGGGATTGGTCCTCCGTACGAGCAGTACTTC. The chain recombines TRBV19 with TRBJ2-7; possibly TRBD2 for D (5 bases). CDR1 and CDR2 from the germline V gene are LNHDA and SQIVND (reference sequence). The CDR3 consists of 16 residues. Trimming took off 4 bases at V and 4 bases at J, with 20 bases between the two ends.

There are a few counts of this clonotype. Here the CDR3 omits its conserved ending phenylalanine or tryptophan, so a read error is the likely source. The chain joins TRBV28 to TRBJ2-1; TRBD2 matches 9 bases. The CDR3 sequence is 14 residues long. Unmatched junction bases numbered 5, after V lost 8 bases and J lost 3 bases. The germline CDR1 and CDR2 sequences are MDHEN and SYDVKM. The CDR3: CASGAGGLYNEQFL. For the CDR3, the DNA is TGTGCCAGCGGAGCGGGAGGACTCTACAATGAGCAGTTCCTC.

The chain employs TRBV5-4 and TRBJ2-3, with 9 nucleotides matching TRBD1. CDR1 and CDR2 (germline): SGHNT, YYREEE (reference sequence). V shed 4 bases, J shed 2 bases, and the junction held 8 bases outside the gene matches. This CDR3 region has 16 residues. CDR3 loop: CASSRPGQGHTDTQYF. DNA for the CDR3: TGTGCCAGCAGCCGACCGGGACAGGGACACACAGATACGCAGTATTTT. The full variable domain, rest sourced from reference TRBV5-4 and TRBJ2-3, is ETGVTQSPTHLIKTRGQQVTLRCSSQSGHNTVSWYQQALGQGPQFIFQYYREEENGRGNFPPRFSGLQFPNYSSELNVNALELDDSALYLCASSRPGQGHTDTQYFGPGTRLTVL.

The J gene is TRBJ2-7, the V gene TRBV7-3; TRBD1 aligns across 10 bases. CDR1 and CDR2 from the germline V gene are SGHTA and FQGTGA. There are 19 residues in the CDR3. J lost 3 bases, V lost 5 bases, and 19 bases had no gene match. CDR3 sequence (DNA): TGTGCCAGCAGCCCGAAAAGCGGTCCGGGACAGGGGTTCAACTACGAGCAGTACTTC. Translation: CASSPKSGPGQGFNYEQYF.

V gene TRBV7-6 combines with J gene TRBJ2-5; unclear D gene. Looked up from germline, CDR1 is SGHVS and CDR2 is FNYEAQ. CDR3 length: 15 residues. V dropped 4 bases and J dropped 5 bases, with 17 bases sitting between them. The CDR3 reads CASSSQTLPMETQYF. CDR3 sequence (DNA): TGTGCCAGCAGCTCCCAGACACTTCCAATGGAGACCCAGTACTTC.

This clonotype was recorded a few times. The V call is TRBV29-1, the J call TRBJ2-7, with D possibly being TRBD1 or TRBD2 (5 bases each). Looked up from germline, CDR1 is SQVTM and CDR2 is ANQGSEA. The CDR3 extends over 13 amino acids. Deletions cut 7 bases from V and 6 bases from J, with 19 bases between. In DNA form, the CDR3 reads TGCAGCGGCGTACTCCCCGGGGACGGCGAGCAGTACTTC. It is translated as CSGVLPGDGEQYF.